The TCR beta chain described here comes from a study of T-cell reconstitution after alpha-beta-depleted transplantation in children. General study findings and limits: By about two months after transplant, alpha-beta T cells reportedly arose from several hundred graft clones that had expanded. T cells produced anew were the main source of T-cell counts and diversity one year after transplant. Surviving thymic progenitors and recipient T cells were the source of high TCRbeta diversity at day 60 in some patients.

Using unique molecular identifiers, the investigators prepared the TCRbeta library. TCRdb recomputed calls from the PCR reads with MiXCR, one row per CDR3 protein. Among over 25,000 distinct CDR3 sequences listed, about 6.8% were seen once. The germline V and J ends were trimmed by 4 bases and 2 bases, with 10 bases remaining between them. CDR1 and CDR2 from the germline V gene are SQVTM and ANQGSEA. The CDR3 has 13 residues. This clonotype was detected many times. Its antigen is unidentified. The TCR originated in a child younger than two who had a stem cell transplant for acute myeloid leukemia, so the T cells may come from the graft donor. Sequencing was performed on peripheral blood, taken 60 days after TCRalphabeta/CD19-depleted stem cell transplant. J is TRBJ2-3 and V is TRBV29-1; D might be TRBD1 or TRBD2, each matching 5 bases. DNA of the CDR3: TGCAGCGTTGTGGGGACCATCACAGATACGCAGTATTTT. It translates to CSVVGTITDTQYF.